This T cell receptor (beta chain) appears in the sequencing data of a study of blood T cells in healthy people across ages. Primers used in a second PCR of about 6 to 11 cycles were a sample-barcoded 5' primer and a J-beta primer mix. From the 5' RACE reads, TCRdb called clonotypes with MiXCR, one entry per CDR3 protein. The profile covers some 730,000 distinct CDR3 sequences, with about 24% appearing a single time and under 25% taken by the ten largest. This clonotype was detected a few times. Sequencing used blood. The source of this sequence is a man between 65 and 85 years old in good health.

The CDR3 reads CSVGMDTQYF. The CDR3 DNA reads TGCAGCGTTGGTATGGATACGCAGTATTTT. The chain recombines TRBV29-1 with TRBJ2-3, with D unclear. Per germline, CDR1 SQVTM and CDR2 ANQGSEA. The CDR3 runs to 10 residues. The V end lost 4 bases, the J end lost 6 bases, and 5 bases lay between the germline ends.